What follows is one T cell receptor (beta chain) and its context. Its antigen is currently not known. It has no much larger one-base neighbor in the sample; base qualities were not kept. The data belong to a study of cytomegalovirus exposure and HLA in healthy donors (dated by TCRdb to 2017 to 2019). The study in broad terms: According to a later analysis, the 100 to 150 validation repertoires were produced on the same platform as the 666 repertoires of the first cohort. The aim of the study was to test whether cataloging public T cell receptors could identify signatures of past pathogen exposure. Besides the first cohort of hundreds of subjects, a separate validation cohort made up of 120 different subjects was used. High-throughput TCR immunosequencing, statistical association of individual TCRs with disease status, and machine learning were combined to predict cytomegalovirus infection status.

The CDR3 has 15 amino acids, counting the end cysteine and phenylalanine. This entry keeps only the CDR3 DNA: 45 bases, framed from base 1. The V end gives up 6 bases and the J end 0 bases, leaving 4 bases in the junction not matched to a gene. The germline V gene supplies CDR1 LGHNA and CDR2 YSLEER. Libraries were prepared through the immunoSEQ multiplex PCR assay. As for the authors' bioinformatics: A statistical classification framework was developed to diagnose cytomegalovirus status using the catalog of TCR beta chain sequences. In TCRdb, the immuneACCESS table is reduced to in-frame sequences with V and J assigned. These tables do not hold every clone; where another copy was compared, an unresolved V gene accounts for under half, and the others remain unexplained. That table furnishes V, J and clone size, whereas the DNA furnished D and trimming. The sample table shows 71,000 or so clones, and approximately 95% are seen once. 2.1% of the sample rests with the top ten.

The paper as a whole reports these results and caveats: In vitro tests confirmed that a few of the cytomegalovirus-associated TCR beta chains recognize cytomegalovirus antigens. In the study, approximately 160 TCR beta chains were listed as associated with cytomegalovirus. The validation cohort had no HLA typing available for a later analysis, so co-occurrence within that cohort was assessed over all 120 or so repertoires. In a later analysis, TCRs clustered in the first cohort were found to also tend to co-occur in the 100 to 150 validation repertoires, with approximately 95% of cluster scores above 0. It was suggested by the authors that the approach could potentially be generalized to other disease states and immunological phenotypes. The classifier was reported to diagnose cytomegalovirus status with high specificity and sensitivity in both the original cohort and the validation cohort. While some public TCRs were present in many individuals, most TCR sequences turned up only very rarely across donors.

The donors were included in the validation cohort of roughly 120 subjects, a group kept apart from the approximately 700-subject first cohort. The clonotype was recovered from a woman aged 18 to 35 in good health and CMV-seronegative. The chain uses TRBV4-3 and TRBJ1-3; 8 of the junction bases match TRBD1. The sequencing input was PBMCs. The CDR3 reads as follows: CASRQGAFSGNTIYF. In nucleotides, the sequence is TGCGCCAGCAGGCAGGGGGCCTTCTCTGGAAACACCATATATTTT.